The clone carrying this T cell receptor (beta chain) was detected ten times or more. Antigen specificity is unknown. The CDR3 runs 15 residues. Germline CDR1 SGHTA, CDR2 FQGNSA. The V and J ends lost 4 bases and 3 bases respectively, with 16 bases between them. Using RNA transcripts as the source, TCR beta CDR3 regions were amplified. First-round RT-PCR with HTBI primers amplified the TCR CDR3 region. MiXCR, applied by TCRdb to the multiplex PCR reads, yields one record per CDR3 protein. There are approximately 200,000 distinct CDR3 sequences in the sample; around 16% occur only once, and roughly two fifths lies in the top ten. These data come from a study of T cells in Graves' hyperthyroidism and ophthalmopathy. Study-wide results and limits: Most thyroid-expanded clonotypes above 0.001 were also found in blood.

Recently diagnosed hyperthyroidism of less than 2 months' duration affected patients aged 18 to 65. Any patient presenting with uncontrolled infection, other autoimmune disease, pregnancy or lactation was left out. Clinical symptoms, serum thyroxine, TRAb, thyroid ultrasound and orbital computed tomography established diagnosis. Material for sequencing was blood. The source of this sequence is a man aged 35-49 years with Graves' hyperthyroidism. This chain connects TRBV7-2 to TRBJ2-7, with no clear D. The CDR3 DNA reads TGTGCCAGCAGCTCACCCAAAGAAAGTTACTACGAGCAGTACTTC. Translation: CASSSPKESYYEQYF.